The clone carrying this T cell receptor (beta chain) is a singleton in its sample. The data stem from a study of blood T cell repertoires in COVID-19. On the study more broadly: Samples came from the United States, Italy and Spain, spanning acute and convalescent COVID-19. Sources were T cells, B-cell-depleted T cells, or PBMCs; the material itself was cDNA or gDNA.

Original processing notes: Amplification with reference gene primers provided the estimates of nucleated cell counts. TCRdb's copy holds only in-frame clones and misses some; the assay was immunoSEQ multiplex PCR. That table supplies the V and J calls and clone size; D and trimming were determined from the DNA. The top ten hold around 3.7% of the sample, which has under 150,000 clones, more than 75% seen once. Trimming removed 0 bases at V and 5 bases at J, with 7 bases between. Germline V gene lookup returns CDR1 KGHSH and CDR2 LQKENI. The CDR3 runs 13 residues. The V gene is TRBV18, the J gene TRBJ1-2; D might be TRBD1 (5 bases). Sequencing used peripheral blood. The clonotype originates from a man in his fifties or sixties with active COVID-19. CDR3 amino acids: CASSPPGVYGYTF. CDR3 DNA: TGTGCCAGCTCACCACCAGGGGTTTATGGCTACACCTTC.